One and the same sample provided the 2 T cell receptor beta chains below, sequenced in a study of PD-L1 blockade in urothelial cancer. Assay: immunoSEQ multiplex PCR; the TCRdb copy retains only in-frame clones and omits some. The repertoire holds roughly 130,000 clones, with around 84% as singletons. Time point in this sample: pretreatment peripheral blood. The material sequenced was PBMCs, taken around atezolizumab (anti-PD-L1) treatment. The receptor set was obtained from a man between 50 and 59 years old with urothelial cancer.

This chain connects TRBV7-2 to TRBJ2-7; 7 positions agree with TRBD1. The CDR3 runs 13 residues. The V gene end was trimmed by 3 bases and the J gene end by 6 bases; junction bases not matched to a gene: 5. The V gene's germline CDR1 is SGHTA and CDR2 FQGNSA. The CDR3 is CASSFSPGGEQYF. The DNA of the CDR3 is TGTGCCAGCAGCTTCTCCCCAGGGGGCGAGCAGTACTTC.

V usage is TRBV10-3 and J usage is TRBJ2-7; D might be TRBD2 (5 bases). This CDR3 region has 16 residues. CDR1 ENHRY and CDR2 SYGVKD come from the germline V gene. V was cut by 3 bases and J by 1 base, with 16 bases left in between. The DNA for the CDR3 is TGTGCCATCAGTGAAGAAGGGCTAGCCAAGTCCTACGAGCAGTACTTC. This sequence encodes CAISEEGLAKSYEQYF.